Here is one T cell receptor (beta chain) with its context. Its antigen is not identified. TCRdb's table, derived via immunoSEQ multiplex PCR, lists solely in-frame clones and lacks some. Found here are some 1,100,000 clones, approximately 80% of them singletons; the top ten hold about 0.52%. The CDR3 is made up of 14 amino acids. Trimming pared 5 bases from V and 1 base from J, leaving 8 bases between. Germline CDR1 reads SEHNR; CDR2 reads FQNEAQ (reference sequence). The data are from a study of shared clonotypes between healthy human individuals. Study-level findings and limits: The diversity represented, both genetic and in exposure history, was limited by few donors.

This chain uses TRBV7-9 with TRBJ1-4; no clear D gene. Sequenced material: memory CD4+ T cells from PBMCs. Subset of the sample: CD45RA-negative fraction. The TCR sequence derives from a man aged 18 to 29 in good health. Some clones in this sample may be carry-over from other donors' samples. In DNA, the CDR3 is TGTGCCAGCAGCACCCAAAGAACTAATGAAAAACTGTTTTTT. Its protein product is CASSTQRTNEKLFF.